These 4 T cell receptor beta chains were sequenced from one sample in a study of blood T cell repertoires in COVID-19. Generated by immunoSEQ multiplex PCR, the TCRdb table keeps only in-frame clones and is missing some. This sample has just under 40,000 clones, with around 86% found just once. Sequences were obtained from peripheral blood. These receptors all come from a man aged 50-60 years with active or convalescent COVID-19.

The rearrangement uses TRBV30 and TRBJ2-5, with 11 bases lining up with TRBD2. V dropped 2 bases and J dropped 0; count of bases not matched to a gene: 8. Germline CDR1 reads GTSNPN; CDR2 reads SVGIG (reference sequence). The CDR3 has 17 residues. The CDR3 loop is CAWSPPASGRYQETQYF. CDR3 DNA: TGTGCCTGGAGTCCCCCTGCTAGCGGGAGGTACCAAGAGACCCAGTACTTC.

The rearrangement uses TRBV30 and TRBJ2-1; perhaps TRBD2 as D (6 bases). This CDR3 comprises 19 residues. CDR1 and CDR2 from the germline V gene are GTSNPN and SVGIG (reference sequence). The CDR3 region is CGLGSAESEGHQTGNEQFF. CDR3 DNA sequence: TGTGGGCTCGGGAGCGCCGAAAGCGAAGGGCATCAAACCGGAAATGAGCAGTTCTTC.

The CDR3 is CASSSTGTGSEAFF. In DNA form, the CDR3 reads TGTGCCAGCAGTTCCACCGGGACAGGTTCTGAAGCTTTCTTT. This chain links TRBV7-2 with TRBJ1-1, with 8 nucleotides matching TRBD1. The CDR3 is 14 amino acids. V dropped 6 bases and J dropped 6; count of bases not matched to a gene: 9. Germline V CDR1 and CDR2: SGHTA, FQGNSA. The variable domain in full, with the rest retrieved from reference TRBV7-2 and TRBJ1-1, is GAGVSQSPSNKVTEKGKDVELRCDPISGHTALYWYRQSLGQGLEFLIYFQGNSAPDKSGLPSDRFSAERTGGSVSTLTIQRTQQEDSAVYLCASSSTGTGSEAFFGQGTRLTVV.

This chain links TRBV6-5 with TRBJ2-6; D remains unclear. V lost 6 bases and J 0 bases, leaving 9 bases between the germline ends. Per germline, CDR1 MNHEY and CDR2 SVGAGI. The CDR3 is 15 amino acids. Here the CDR3 reads CASSLFPSGANVLTF. CDR3 nucleotide sequence: TGTGCCAGCAGCCTCTTCCCCTCTGGGGCCAACGTCCTGACTTTC.